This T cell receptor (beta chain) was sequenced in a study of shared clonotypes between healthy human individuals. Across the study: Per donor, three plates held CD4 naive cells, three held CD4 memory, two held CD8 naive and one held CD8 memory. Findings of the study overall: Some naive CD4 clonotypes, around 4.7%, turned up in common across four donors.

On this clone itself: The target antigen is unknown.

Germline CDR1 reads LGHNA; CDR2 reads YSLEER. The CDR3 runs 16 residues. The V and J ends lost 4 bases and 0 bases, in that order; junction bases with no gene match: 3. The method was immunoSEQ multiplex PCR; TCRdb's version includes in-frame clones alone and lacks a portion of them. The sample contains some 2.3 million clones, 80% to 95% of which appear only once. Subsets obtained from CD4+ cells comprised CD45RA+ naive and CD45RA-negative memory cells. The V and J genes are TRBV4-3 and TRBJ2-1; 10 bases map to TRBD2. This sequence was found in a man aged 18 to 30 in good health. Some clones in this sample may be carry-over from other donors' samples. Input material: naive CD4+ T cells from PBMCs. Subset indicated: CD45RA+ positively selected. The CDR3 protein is CASSRASGSSYNEQFF. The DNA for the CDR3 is TGCGCCAGCAGCCGGGCTAGCGGGAGCTCCTACAATGAGCAGTTCTTC.